The rows below give T cell receptor beta chains drawn from one sample of a study of lymphopenia after photon versus proton radiotherapy. This table comes from immunoSEQ multiplex PCR, and its TCRdb copy is limited to in-frame clones, with some not included. The sample yields under 30,000 clones, more than 75% seen once. The specimen was peripheral blood, collected from a patient treated with photon-based radiotherapy. Receptors were obtained from a man aged 40-49 years with gastric cancer. CDR3s include the opening cysteine and the closing phenylalanine or tryptophan. The order of the fields is J gene, CDR3 length, V gene, clone size, D gene, CDR3 protein, CDR3 DNA. A D gene is named only where the DNA matches it firmly. Expanded clones are given a class, and other clones once, few, many or no size at all.

j_call: TRBJ1-5; cdr3_length: 13; v_call: TRBV2; clone_size: NA; d_call: NA; cdr3_aa: CASSDQKGQPQHF; cdr3_nt: TGTGCCAGCAGTGACCAAAAAGGACAGCCCCAGCATTTT
j_call: TRBJ2-5; cdr3_length: 12; v_call: TRBV7-6; clone_size: NA; d_call: NA; cdr3_aa: CASSSYQETQYF; cdr3_nt: TGTGCCAGCAGCTCCTACCAAGAGACCCAGTACTTC
j_call: TRBJ2-3; cdr3_length: 16; v_call: TRBV7-6; clone_size: NA; d_call: NA; cdr3_aa: CASSAVAGPYSDTQYF; cdr3_nt: TGTGCCAGCAGCGCCGTGGCCGGGCCGTACTCAGATACGCAGTATTTT
j_call: TRBJ1-3; cdr3_length: 14; v_call: TRBV19; clone_size: NA; d_call: NA; cdr3_aa: CASSIEGQWNTIYF; cdr3_nt: TGTGCCAGTAGTATAGAAGGCCAGTGGAACACCATATATTTT
j_call: TRBJ1-2; cdr3_length: 13; v_call: TRBV10-3; clone_size: NA; d_call: NA; cdr3_aa: CAISESTGLGYTF; cdr3_nt: TGTGCCATCAGTGAGTCAACAGGGTTGGGCTACACCTTC
j_call: TRBJ2-7; cdr3_length: 11; v_call: TRBV5-1; clone_size: once; d_call: NA; cdr3_aa: CASSSGNEQYF; cdr3_nt: TGCGCCAGCAGTTCAGGGAACGAGCAGTACTTC
j_call: TRBJ2-5; cdr3_length: 12; v_call: TRBV5-6; clone_size: NA; d_call: NA; cdr3_aa: CASSPGSQTQYF; cdr3_nt: TGTGCCAGCAGCCCGGGGAGTCAGACCCAGTACTTC
j_call: TRBJ1-2; cdr3_length: 14; v_call: TRBV18; clone_size: NA; d_call: NA; cdr3_aa: CASSPTGPGDGYTF; cdr3_nt: TGTGCCAGCTCACCAACCGGGCCGGGGGATGGCTACACCTTC
j_call: TRBJ2-3; cdr3_length: 15; v_call: TRBV18; clone_size: NA; d_call: NA; cdr3_aa: CASSPTGIPTDTQYF; cdr3_nt: TGTGCCAGCTCACCAACAGGGATTCCCACAGATACGCAGTATTTT
j_call: TRBJ1-1; cdr3_length: 13; v_call: TRBV7-2; clone_size: few; d_call: NA; cdr3_aa: CASSLGATTEAFF; cdr3_nt: TGTGCCAGCAGCTTAGGGGCGACTACTGAAGCTTTCTTT
j_call: TRBJ2-3; cdr3_length: 15; v_call: TRBV5-4; clone_size: NA; d_call: TRBD2; cdr3_aa: CASSYSGGDTDTQYF; cdr3_nt: TGTGCCAGCAGCTACAGCGGGGGCGATACAGATACGCAGTATTTT
j_call: TRBJ2-5; cdr3_length: 15; v_call: TRBV6-5; clone_size: NA; d_call: TRBD1; cdr3_aa: CASSQRTGPWETQYF; cdr3_nt: TGTGCCAGCAGTCAAAGGACAGGGCCTTGGGAGACCCAGTACTTC
j_call: TRBJ2-7; cdr3_length: 13; v_call: TRBV6-6; clone_size: once; d_call: NA; cdr3_aa: CASSLGFRYEQYF; cdr3_nt: TGTGCCAGCAGTTTGGGGTTCCGGTACGAGCAGTACTTC
j_call: TRBJ1-1; cdr3_length: 14; v_call: TRBV30; clone_size: NA; d_call: TRBD1; cdr3_aa: CAWSDRGLDTEAFF; cdr3_nt: TGTGCCTGGAGTGACAGGGGGCTTGACACTGAAGCTTTCTTT
j_call: TRBJ1-2; cdr3_length: 13; v_call: TRBV25-1; clone_size: NA; d_call: TRBD1; cdr3_aa: CASTEGRGHGYTF; cdr3_nt: TGTGCCAGCACCGAGGGTAGGGGGCATGGCTACACCTTC
j_call: TRBJ1-2; cdr3_length: 12; v_call: TRBV6-1; clone_size: few; d_call: NA; cdr3_aa: CASSEGVYGYTF; cdr3_nt: TGTGCCAGCAGCGAAGGGGTCTATGGCTACACCTTC
j_call: TRBJ1-1; cdr3_length: 16; v_call: TRBV13; clone_size: NA; d_call: TRBD1; cdr3_aa: CASSLGQGALNTEAFF; cdr3_nt: TGTGCCAGCAGCTTGGGACAGGGGGCTTTGAACACTGAAGCTTTCTTT
j_call: TRBJ1-1; cdr3_length: 13; v_call: TRBV2; clone_size: few; d_call: NA; cdr3_aa: CASSPGEGMEAFF; cdr3_nt: TGTGCCAGCAGTCCAGGGGAGGGGATGGAAGCTTTCTTT
j_call: TRBJ1-2; cdr3_length: 15; v_call: TRBV6-6; clone_size: NA; d_call: NA; cdr3_aa: CASRERGLPFIDYTF; cdr3_nt: TGTGCCAGCAGGGAGCGGGGCCTTCCCTTTATTGACTACACCTTC
j_call: TRBJ1-1; cdr3_length: 16; v_call: TRBV5-1; clone_size: NA; d_call: NA; cdr3_aa: CASSLFGGASGTEAFF; cdr3_nt: TGCGCCAGCAGCTTGTTCGGGGGCGCATCGGGCACTGAAGCTTTCTTT
j_call: TRBJ2-6; cdr3_length: 15; v_call: TRBV7-2; clone_size: NA; d_call: NA; cdr3_aa: CASSFGSTGANVLTF; cdr3_nt: TGTGCCAGCAGCTTTGGATCAACGGGGGCCAACGTCCTGACTTTC
j_call: TRBJ1-2; cdr3_length: 17; v_call: TRBV9; clone_size: NA; d_call: NA; cdr3_aa: CASSAPDRNTLNYGYTF; cdr3_nt: TGTGCCAGCAGCGCGCCCGACCGGAATACCTTAAACTATGGCTACACCTTC
j_call: TRBJ1-1; cdr3_length: 15; v_call: TRBV27; clone_size: NA; d_call: NA; cdr3_aa: CASSLKAGVGTEAFF; cdr3_nt: TGTGCCAGCAGTTTAAAGGCGGGGGTTGGCACTGAAGCTTTCTTT
j_call: TRBJ2-1; cdr3_length: 14; v_call: TRBV2; clone_size: NA; d_call: TRBD2; cdr3_aa: CASIRTSGGNEQFF; cdr3_nt: TGTGCCAGCATTAGGACTAGCGGGGGGAATGAGCAGTTCTTC
j_call: TRBJ2-5; cdr3_length: 16; v_call: TRBV5-1; clone_size: NA; d_call: TRBD2; cdr3_aa: CASSLGPGGPGETQYF; cdr3_nt: TGCGCCAGCAGCCTGGGGCCGGGGGGGCCGGGGGAGACCCAGTACTTC
j_call: TRBJ1-2; cdr3_length: 15; v_call: TRBV6-5; clone_size: NA; d_call: NA; cdr3_aa: CASSYSAQGGYGYTF; cdr3_nt: TGTGCCAGCAGTTACTCAGCGCAGGGTGGCTATGGCTACACCTTC
j_call: TRBJ2-1; cdr3_length: 17; v_call: TRBV4-2; clone_size: NA; d_call: TRBD2; cdr3_aa: CASSQELTGGFYNEQFF; cdr3_nt: TGTGCCAGCAGCCAAGAGCTCACGGGGGGTTTCTACAATGAGCAGTTCTTC
j_call: TRBJ1-2; cdr3_length: 13; v_call: TRBV6-4; clone_size: NA; d_call: TRBD1; cdr3_aa: CASSDRTGSGYTF; cdr3_nt: TGTGCCAGCAGTGACAGGACAGGGTCTGGCTACACCTTC
j_call: TRBJ2-1; cdr3_length: 16; v_call: TRBV11-3; clone_size: NA; d_call: TRBD2; cdr3_aa: CASSTRSSGGAGEQFF; cdr3_nt: TGTGCCAGCAGCACCCGAAGTAGCGGGGGGGCAGGTGAGCAGTTCTTC
j_call: TRBJ1-1; cdr3_length: 15; v_call: TRBV5-6; clone_size: NA; d_call: NA; cdr3_aa: CASSLGPGVNTEAFF; cdr3_nt: TGTGCCAGCAGCTTGGGTCCAGGGGTAAACACTGAAGCTTTCTTT
j_call: TRBJ2-1; cdr3_length: 17; v_call: TRBV5-4; clone_size: NA; d_call: NA; cdr3_aa: CASSLDSFGRGGNEQFF; cdr3_nt: TGTGCCAGCAGCTTGGATAGTTTCGGCAGGGGAGGGAATGAGCAGTTCTTC
j_call: TRBJ2-7; cdr3_length: 16; v_call: TRBV18; clone_size: NA; d_call: TRBD1; cdr3_aa: CASSPPNRGNSYEQYF; cdr3_nt: TGTGCCAGCTCACCACCCAACAGGGGAAACTCCTACGAGCAGTACTTC
j_call: TRBJ2-5; cdr3_length: 15; v_call: TRBV6-6; clone_size: NA; d_call: NA; cdr3_aa: CASTTGNGRTETQYF; cdr3_nt: TGTGCCAGCACCACGGGGAACGGACGGACAGAGACCCAGTACTTC
j_call: TRBJ2-7; cdr3_length: 13; v_call: TRBV5-1; clone_size: NA; d_call: NA; cdr3_aa: CASSFSAVQEQYF; cdr3_nt: TGCGCCAGCAGCTTCTCGGCAGTACAGGAGCAGTACTTC
j_call: TRBJ1-1; cdr3_length: 15; v_call: TRBV6-1; clone_size: NA; d_call: NA; cdr3_aa: CASIDLQGGVTEAFF; cdr3_nt: TGTGCCAGCATAGACCTACAGGGCGGGGTAACTGAAGCTTTCTTT
j_call: TRBJ2-1; cdr3_length: 16; v_call: TRBV6-4; clone_size: NA; d_call: TRBD2; cdr3_aa: CASSHTSGGTYNEQFF; cdr3_nt: TGTGCCAGCAGTCACACTAGCGGGGGGACCTACAATGAGCAGTTCTTC
j_call: TRBJ1-1; cdr3_length: 15; v_call: TRBV5-6; clone_size: NA; d_call: NA; cdr3_aa: CASSAWDRLNTEAFF; cdr3_nt: TGTGCCAGCAGCGCCTGGGACCGATTGAACACTGAAGCTTTCTTT
j_call: TRBJ1-2; cdr3_length: 13; v_call: TRBV6-5; clone_size: NA; d_call: NA; cdr3_aa: CASSYLRGDGYTF; cdr3_nt: TGTGCCAGCAGTTACCTCAGGGGTGATGGCTACACCTTC
j_call: TRBJ1-4; cdr3_length: 16; v_call: TRBV7-2; clone_size: NA; d_call: NA; cdr3_aa: CASSLAGGGAVGKLFF; cdr3_nt: TGTGCCAGCAGCTTAGCTGGCGGAGGGGCTGTTGGAAAACTGTTTTTT
j_call: TRBJ2-1; cdr3_length: 16; v_call: TRBV7-2; clone_size: NA; d_call: TRBD1; cdr3_aa: CASSLSPGQVANEQFF; cdr3_nt: TGTGCCAGCAGCTTATCACCGGGACAGGTGGCCAATGAGCAGTTCTTC
j_call: TRBJ1-1; cdr3_length: 15; v_call: TRBV7-9; clone_size: NA; d_call: NA; cdr3_aa: CASSPFRAENTEAFF; cdr3_nt: TGTGCCAGCAGCCCGTTTCGGGCCGAGAACACTGAAGCTTTCTTT
j_call: TRBJ2-7; cdr3_length: 14; v_call: TRBV4-1; clone_size: NA; d_call: TRBD2; cdr3_aa: CASSLGLGLYEQYF; cdr3_nt: TGCGCCAGCAGCCTGGGACTAGGCCTCTACGAGCAGTACTTC
j_call: TRBJ2-1; cdr3_length: 16; v_call: TRBV7-6; clone_size: NA; d_call: TRBD2; cdr3_aa: CASSLAQAGTYNEQFF; cdr3_nt: TGTGCCAGCAGCTTAGCCCAAGCGGGGACCTACAATGAGCAGTTCTTC
j_call: TRBJ1-1; cdr3_length: 15; v_call: TRBV2; clone_size: few; d_call: NA; cdr3_aa: CASSEEGGGFTEAFF; cdr3_nt: TGTGCCAGCAGTGAAGAGGGGGGAGGATTCACTGAAGCTTTCTTT
j_call: TRBJ1-1; cdr3_length: 16; v_call: TRBV7-2; clone_size: NA; d_call: NA; cdr3_aa: CASRPFIGGANTEAFF; cdr3_nt: TGTGCCAGCAGGCCTTTTATTGGGGGGGCGAACACTGAAGCTTTCTTT
j_call: TRBJ2-2; cdr3_length: 14; v_call: TRBV30; clone_size: NA; d_call: NA; cdr3_aa: CALSTGRGTGELFF; cdr3_nt: TGTGCCCTGAGCACAGGGAGAGGCACCGGGGAGCTGTTTTTT
j_call: TRBJ1-2; cdr3_length: 14; v_call: TRBV2; clone_size: NA; d_call: TRBD1; cdr3_aa: CASGQGLLENGYTF; cdr3_nt: TGTGCCAGCGGACAGGGGCTTTTGGAGAATGGCTACACCTTC
j_call: TRBJ2-1; cdr3_length: 16; v_call: TRBV27; clone_size: NA; d_call: TRBD1; cdr3_aa: CASSAYGTGLNNEQFF; cdr3_nt: TGTGCCAGCAGTGCTTACGGGACAGGGTTAAACAATGAGCAGTTCTTC